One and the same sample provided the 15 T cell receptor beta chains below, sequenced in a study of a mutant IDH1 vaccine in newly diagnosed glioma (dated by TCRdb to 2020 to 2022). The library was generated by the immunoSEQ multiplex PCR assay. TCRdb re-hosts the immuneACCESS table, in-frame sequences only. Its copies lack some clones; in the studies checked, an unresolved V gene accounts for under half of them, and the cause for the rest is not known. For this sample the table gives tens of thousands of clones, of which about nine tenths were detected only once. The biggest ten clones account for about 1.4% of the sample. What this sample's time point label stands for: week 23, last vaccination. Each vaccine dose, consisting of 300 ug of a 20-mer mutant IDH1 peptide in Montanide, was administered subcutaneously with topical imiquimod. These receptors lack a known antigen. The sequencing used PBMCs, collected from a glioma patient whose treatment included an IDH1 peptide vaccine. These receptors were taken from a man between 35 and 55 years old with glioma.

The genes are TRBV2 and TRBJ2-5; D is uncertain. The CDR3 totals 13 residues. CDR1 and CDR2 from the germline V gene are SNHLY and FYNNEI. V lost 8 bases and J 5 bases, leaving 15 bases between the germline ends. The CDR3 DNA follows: TGTGCCAGCGGAGAGGTAGTCCGTGAGACCCAGTACTTC. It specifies CASGEVVRETQYF.

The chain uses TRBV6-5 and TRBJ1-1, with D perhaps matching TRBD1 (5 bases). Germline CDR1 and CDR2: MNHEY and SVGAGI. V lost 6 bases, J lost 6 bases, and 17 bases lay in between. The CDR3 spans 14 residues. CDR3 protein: CASRRLREGPEAFF. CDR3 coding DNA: TGTGCCAGCAGGAGGCTGAGGGAGGGACCTGAAGCTTTCTTT.

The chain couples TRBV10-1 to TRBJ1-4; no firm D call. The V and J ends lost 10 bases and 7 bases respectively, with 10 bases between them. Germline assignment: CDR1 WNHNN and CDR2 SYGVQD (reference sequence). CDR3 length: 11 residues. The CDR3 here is CATHSTEKLFF. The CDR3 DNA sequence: TGCGCCACCCACTCCACTGAAAAACTGTTTTTT.

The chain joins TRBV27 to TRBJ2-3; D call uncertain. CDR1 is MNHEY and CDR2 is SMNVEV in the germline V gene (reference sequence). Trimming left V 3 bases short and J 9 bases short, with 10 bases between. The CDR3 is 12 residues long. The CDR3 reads CASSFYGQTQYF. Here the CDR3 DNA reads TGTGCCAGCAGTTTCTACGGTCAGACGCAGTATTTT.

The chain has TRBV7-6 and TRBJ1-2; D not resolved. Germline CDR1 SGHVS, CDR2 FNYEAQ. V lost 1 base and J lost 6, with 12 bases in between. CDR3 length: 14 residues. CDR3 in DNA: TGTGCCAGCAGCTTAGAACTGGGTAGGAATGGCTACACCTTC. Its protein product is CASSLELGRNGYTF.

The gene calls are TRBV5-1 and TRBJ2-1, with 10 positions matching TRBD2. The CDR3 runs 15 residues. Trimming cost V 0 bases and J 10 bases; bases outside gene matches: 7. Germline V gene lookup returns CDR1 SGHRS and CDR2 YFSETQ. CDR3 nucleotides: TGCGCCAGCAGCTTGGGAGCGGGAGGGGCCGAGGAGCAGTTCTTC. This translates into CASSLGAGGAEEQFF.

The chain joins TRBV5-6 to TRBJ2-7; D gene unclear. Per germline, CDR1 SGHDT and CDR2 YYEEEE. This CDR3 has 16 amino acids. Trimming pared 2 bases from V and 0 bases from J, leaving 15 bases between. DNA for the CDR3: TGTGCCAGCAGCTTACGTCCCGGGCCAAGCTCCTACGAGCAGTACTTC. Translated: CASSLRPGPSSYEQYF.

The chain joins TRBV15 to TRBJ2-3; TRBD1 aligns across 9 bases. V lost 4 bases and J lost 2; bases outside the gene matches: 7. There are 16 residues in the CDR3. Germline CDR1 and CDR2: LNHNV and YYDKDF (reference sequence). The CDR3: CATSTGTGSLTDTQYF. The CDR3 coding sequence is TGTGCCACCAGCACCGGGACAGGGAGTCTCACAGATACGCAGTATTTT.

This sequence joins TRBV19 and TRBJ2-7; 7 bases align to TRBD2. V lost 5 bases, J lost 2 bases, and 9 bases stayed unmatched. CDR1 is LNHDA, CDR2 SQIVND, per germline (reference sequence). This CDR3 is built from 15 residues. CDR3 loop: CASSLGEGTPYEQYF. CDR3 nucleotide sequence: TGTGCCAGTAGTTTGGGGGAGGGCACCCCCTACGAGCAGTACTTC.

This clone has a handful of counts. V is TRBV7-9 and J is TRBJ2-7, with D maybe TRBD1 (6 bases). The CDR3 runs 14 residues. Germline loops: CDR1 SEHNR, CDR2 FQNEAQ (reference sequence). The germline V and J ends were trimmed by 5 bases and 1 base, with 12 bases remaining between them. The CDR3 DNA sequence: TGTGCCAGCAGCGAGACAGGTAATTCCTACGAGCAGTACTTC. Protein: CASSETGNSYEQYF.

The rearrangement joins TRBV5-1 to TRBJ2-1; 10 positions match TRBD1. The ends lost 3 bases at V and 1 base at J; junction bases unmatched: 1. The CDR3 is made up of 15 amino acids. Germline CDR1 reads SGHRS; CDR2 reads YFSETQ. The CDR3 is CASSSGQGSYNEQFF. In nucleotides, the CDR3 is TGCGCCAGCAGCTCGGGACAGGGGTCCTACAATGAGCAGTTCTTC.

CDR3 sequence: CASSRLKAPEKLFF. In DNA form, the CDR3 reads TGTGCCTCCAGTAGGTTGAAGGCTCCAGAAAAACTGTTTTTT. The rearrangement links TRBV19 to TRBJ1-4; D uncertain. This CDR3 has 14 amino acids. In germline, CDR1 is LNHDA, CDR2 SQIVND (reference sequence). V lost 11 bases, J lost 8 bases, and 21 bases lay in between.

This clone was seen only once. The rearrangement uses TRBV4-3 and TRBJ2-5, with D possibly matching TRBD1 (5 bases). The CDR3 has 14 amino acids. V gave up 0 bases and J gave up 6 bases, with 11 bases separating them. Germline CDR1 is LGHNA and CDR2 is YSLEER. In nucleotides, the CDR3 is TGCGCCAGCAGCCAAGACGCCAGGGAAAAGACCCAGTACTTC. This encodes CASSQDAREKTQYF.

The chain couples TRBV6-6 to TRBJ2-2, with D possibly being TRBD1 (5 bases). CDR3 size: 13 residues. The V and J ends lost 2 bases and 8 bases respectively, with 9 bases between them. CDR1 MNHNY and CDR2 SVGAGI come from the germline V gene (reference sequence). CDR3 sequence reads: CASSYAGMGELFF. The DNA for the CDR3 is TGTGCCAGCAGTTACGCAGGGATGGGGGAGCTGTTTTTT.

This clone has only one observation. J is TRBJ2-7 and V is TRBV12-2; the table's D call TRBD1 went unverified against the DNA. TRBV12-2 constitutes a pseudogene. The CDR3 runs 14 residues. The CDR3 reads CASRLGDRVCEQYF. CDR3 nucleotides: TGTGCAAGTCGCTTAGGGGACAGGGTTTGCGAGCAGTACTTC.